A selection of T cell receptor beta chains follows, all from one sample in a study of blood T cells in healthy people across ages. From the 5' RACE reads, TCRdb called clonotypes with MiXCR, one entry per CDR3 protein. The sample shows roughly 1.6 million distinct CDR3 sequences, almost 35% of them seen only once. Material for sequencing was blood. The receptors originated from a woman in her 30s in good health. Both conserved end residues are part of each CDR3. Each record gives: CDR3 protein, CDR3 DNA, D gene, V gene, J gene, clone size. D genes are given only for firm matches. Only part of the rows carry a size: once, few, many, or a class if the clone is expanded.

CASSIPGQGTGVNSYNEQFF	TGTGCCAGCAGCATTCCGGGACAGGGAACGGGAGTTAACTCCTACAATGAGCAGTTCTTC	TRBD1	TRBV7-9	TRBJ2-1	-
CASSPGGRATYEQYF	TGCGCCAGCAGCCCTGGAGGGAGGGCCACCTACGAGCAGTACTTC	TRBD2	TRBV5-1	TRBJ2-7	-
CALSAGSGGNIQETQYF	TGTGCCCTCAGTGCCGGCAGCGGGGGCAACATTCAAGAGACCCAGTACTTC	TRBD2	TRBV10-3	TRBJ2-5	-
CASSDQRLAGIYNEQFF	TGCGCCAGCAGTGATCAGAGACTAGCGGGGATCTACAATGAGCAGTTCTTC	TRBD2	TRBV10-1	TRBJ2-1	-
CASTPGIGAANYGYTF	TGTGCCAGCACTCCGGGGATCGGGGCCGCTAACTATGGCTACACCTTC	-	TRBV6-5	TRBJ1-2	-
CSARGHTQYF	TGCAGTGCTAGAGGGCATACGCAGTATTTT	-	TRBV20-1	TRBJ2-3	few
CASIPISTGMNTEAFF	TGTGCCAGCATCCCCATTTCGACAGGGATGAACACTGAAGCTTTCTTT	TRBD1	TRBV6-2/TRBV6-3	TRBJ1-1	few
CASSLKIQGRGEQFF	TGTGCCAGCAGCTTAAAGATCCAGGGGCGGGGAGAGCAGTTCTTC	-	TRBV7-3	TRBJ2-1	few
CASSFPLTGGHGYTF	TGTGCCAGCAGCTTTCCATTGACAGGGGGCCATGGCTACACCTTC	TRBD1	TRBV13	TRBJ1-2	-
CASSQPGGSYNEQFF	TGCGCCAGCAGCCAACCGGGGGGCTCCTACAATGAGCAGTTCTTC	TRBD2	TRBV4-1	TRBJ2-1	-
CTSGADTEYF	TGTACCAGCGGGGCAGATACGGAGTATTTT	TRBD2	TRBV12-3/TRBV12-4	TRBJ2-3	-
CASRAGVLEQFF	TGTGCCAGCAGAGCGGGAGTACTTGAGCAGTTCTTC	TRBD2	TRBV6-6	TRBJ2-1	few
CASSPLGRDGTFDGANVLTF	TGTGCCAGCAGCCCGTTAGGGAGGGACGGAACCTTCGATGGGGCCAACGTCCTGACTTTC	-	TRBV21-1	TRBJ2-6	few
CATVLAAYNEQFF	TGTGCCACAGTACTAGCGGCCTACAATGAGCAGTTCTTC	TRBD2	TRBV28	TRBJ2-1	-
CAWMDTSGKKNYNEQFF	TGTGCCTGGATGGATACGAGCGGGAAAAAGAACTACAATGAGCAGTTCTTC	TRBD2	TRBV30	TRBJ2-1	-
CASSPSSGYQQFF	TGTGCCAGCAGCCCCTCTAGCGGGTATCAGCAGTTCTTC	TRBD2	TRBV7-6	TRBJ2-1	-